A single sample gave rise to the 12 T cell receptor beta chains below, sequenced in a study of blood T cell repertoires in COVID-19. This table comes from immunoSEQ multiplex PCR, and its TCRdb copy is limited to in-frame clones, with some not included. The data hold about 280,000 clones, with 70% to 90% observed a single time. Material: peripheral blood. All receptors derive from a woman between 65 and 79 years old with COVID-19, enrolled during active disease.

This clone was seen more than once but under ten times. The V call is TRBV5-1, the J call TRBJ1-2; no clear D gene. There are 12 residues in the CDR3. V was pared by 5 bases and J by 8 bases, with 13 bases between. Germline-derived CDR1 and CDR2 are SGHRS and YFSETQ. DNA of the CDR3: TGCGCCAGCAGGTCCGACTCCGAGGGCTACACCTTC. Translated: CASRSDSEGYTF.

The rearrangement joins TRBV12-3 or TRBV12-4 to TRBJ1-1, with D maybe TRBD1 (5 bases). The CDR3 covers 13 residues. Trimming shortened V by 7 bases and J by 3 bases, and 12 bases separated the two germline ends. CDR3 loop: CASIGAGYTEAFF. CDR3 bases: TGTGCCAGCATTGGGGCAGGGTACACTGAAGCTTTCTTT.

V gene TRBV30 combines with J gene TRBJ2-1; D may be TRBD1 (5 bases). V lost 3 bases and J 3 bases, leaving 9 bases between the germline ends. The CDR3 length is 13 residues. Germline CDR1 GTSNPN, CDR2 SVGIG (reference sequence). CDR3 coding DNA: TGTGCCTGGAGCCCCGACAGCTACAATGAGCAGTTCTTC. Its translation: CAWSPDSYNEQFF.

This chain joins TRBV30 and TRBJ2-4, with 10 bases lining up with TRBD2. Germline-derived CDR1 and CDR2 are GTSNPN and SVGIG (reference sequence). Trimming at V came to 2 bases and at J to 4 bases, leaving 2 bases not matched to a gene. CDR3 size: 14 residues. For the CDR3, the DNA is TGTGCCTGGAGTTTACTAGCGGGGAAAAACATTCAGTACTTC. Encoded protein: CAWSLLAGKNIQYF.

This clone has a handful of counts. V and J are TRBV7-2 and TRBJ1-1; tentatively, D is TRBD1 (6 bases). Germline V gene data show CDR1 as SGHTA and CDR2 as FQGNSA. The CDR3 extends over 13 amino acids. V lost 4 bases and J lost 5, with 11 bases in between. The CDR3 nucleotides are TGTGCCAGCAGCTGGGGGCCGGGGACTGAAGCTTTCTTT. As protein: CASSWGPGTEAFF. The full variable domain, rest sourced from reference TRBV7-2 and TRBJ1-1, is GAGVSQSPSNKVTEKGKDVELRCDPISGHTALYWYRQSLGQGLEFLIYFQGNSAPDKSGLPSDRFSAERTGGSVSTLTIQRTQQEDSAVYLCASSWGPGTEAFFGQGTRLTVV.

V and J are TRBV11-2 and TRBJ2-2; 14 positions match TRBD2. The germline V gene encodes CDR1 SGHAT and CDR2 FQNNGV. This CDR3 is 15 amino acids long. The junction had 3 bases not matched to a gene; V was cut back by 5 bases and J by 7 bases. The CDR3 DNA reads TGTGCCAGCAGCCCGGGACTAGCGGGGGACGGGGAGCTGTTTTTT. Translating gives CASSPGLAGDGELFF.

The rearrangement uses TRBV14 and TRBJ1-1; D gene unclear. CDR3 length: 12 residues. Per germline, CDR1 SGHDN and CDR2 FVKESK. Deletions cut 2 bases from V and 11 bases from J, with 12 bases between. This CDR3 reads CASSQLEVGAFF. The CDR3 nucleotides are TGTGCCAGCAGCCAACTAGAGGTTGGGGCTTTCTTT.

The CDR3 sequence: CASRANPGQGFSQPQHF. The CDR3 DNA is TGTGCCAGCAGAGCTAACCCGGGACAGGGGTTTAGTCAGCCCCAGCATTTT. The chain recombines TRBV2 with TRBJ1-5; 10 nucleotides align to TRBD1. CDR3 length: 17 amino acids. CDR1 is SNHLY, CDR2 FYNNEI, per germline. V trimming: 6 bases; J trimming: 6 bases; junction bases outside the gene matches: 14.

This rearrangement joins TRBV2 to TRBJ1-2, with TRBD1 identical over 7 bases. The CDR3 length is 14 residues. V trimming: 7 bases; J trimming: 13 bases; junction bases outside the gene matches: 18. Germline loops: CDR1 SNHLY, CDR2 FYNNEI. As DNA, the CDR3 is TGTGCCAGCACCCCGGAGGCGACAGGGAAAAGTCGCACCTTC. Translating it yields CASTPEATGKSRTF.

This chain joins TRBV4-3 and TRBJ2-7; 7 bases map to TRBD2. Germline V gene lookup returns CDR1 LGHNA and CDR2 YSLEER. The trim removed 0 bases at V and 5 bases at J, leaving 7 bases unmatched. This CDR3 has 15 residues. In DNA, the CDR3 is TGCGCCAGCAGCCAAGATACCCGGACTAGGAACGAGCAGTACTTC. Translating gives CASSQDTRTRNEQYF.

This chain uses TRBV15 with TRBJ1-5; D is unclear. Germline CDR1 LNHNV, CDR2 YYDKDF (reference sequence). V shed 1 base and J shed 5 bases, with 12 bases lying between them. The CDR3 has 15 amino acids. The CDR3 DNA sequence: TGTGCCACCAGCAGAGCCGGGTCCGCGGATCAGCCCCAGCATTTT. It encodes CATSRAGSADQPQHF. The variable domain in full, completed from reference TRBV15 and TRBJ1-5, reads DAMVIQNPRYQVTQFGKPVTLSCSQTLNHNVMYWYQQKSSQAPKLLFHYYDKDFNNEADTPDNFQSRRPNTSFCFLDIRSPGLGDTAMYLCATSRAGSADQPQHFGDGTRLSIL.

J is TRBJ1-1 and V is TRBV9; TRBD1 might be the D (6 bases). Germline CDR1 is SGDLS and CDR2 is YYNGEE. The germline V and J ends were trimmed by 3 bases and 2 bases, with 14 bases remaining between them. The CDR3 totals 15 residues. CDR3 DNA: TGTGCCAGCAGCGCAGGGGATTGGCGCAACACTGAAGCTTTCTTT. Protein: CASSAGDWRNTEAFF.